This passage covers 27 T cell receptor beta chains from one sample sequenced in a study of shared clonotypes between healthy human individuals. Measured with immunoSEQ multiplex PCR; TCRdb has only the in-frame clones, and not every one. Of 2 million to 2.5 million clones in the sample, about nine tenths are singletons; the top ten hold 0.37%. The sample taken for sequencing was naive CD4+ T cells from PBMCs. The subset is: CD45RA+ positively selected. The origin of the receptors is a man aged 18 to 30 in good health. Some clones in this sample may be carry-over from other donors' samples.

The chain uses TRBV19 and TRBJ2-7, with TRBD1 matching 8 bases. The length of the CDR3 is 18 residues. The V gene end was trimmed by 3 bases and the J gene end by 6 bases; junction bases not matched to a gene: 19. Germline V gene lookup returns CDR1 LNHDA and CDR2 SQIVND (reference sequence). CDR3 in amino acids: CASSIFAAVQGGDAEQYF. DNA for the CDR3: TGTGCCAGTAGTATCTTCGCCGCCGTACAGGGGGGAGATGCCGAGCAGTACTTC.

The chain has TRBV20-1 and TRBJ2-5, with 8 positions matching TRBD1. Germline V gene data show CDR1 as DFQATT and CDR2 as SNEGSKA (reference sequence). V lost 6 bases and J lost 5; bases outside the gene matches: 2. The CDR3 spans 11 residues. The CDR3 region has the DNA TGCAGTGCGCGACAGGGGGAGACCCAGTACTTC. This gives the protein CSARQGETQYF.

The chain is built from TRBV28 and TRBJ2-1; 7 bases are shared with TRBD2. Trimming at V came to 6 bases and at J to 3 bases, leaving 11 bases not matched to a gene. Germline CDR1 and CDR2: MDHEN and SYDVKM. The CDR3 is 16 residues long. The CDR3 DNA reads TGTGCCAGCAGCACCCTAGCGGAGAGAAACTACAATGAGCAGTTCTTC. Protein sequence: CASSTLAERNYNEQFF. Full variable domain (remainder filled in from reference TRBV28 and TRBJ2-1): DVKVTQSSRYLVKRTGEKVFLECVQDMDHENMFWYRQDPGLGLRLIYFSYDVKMKEKGDIPEGYSVSREKKERFSLILESASTNQTSMYLCASSTLAERNYNEQFFGPGTRLTVL.

Concerning this clone itself: This CDR3 is also generated by other DNA sequences in the sample. The J gene is TRBJ2-3, the V gene TRBV15, with D perhaps matching TRBD2 (6 bases). The germline CDR1 and CDR2 sequences are LNHNV and YYDKDF (reference sequence). Trimming shortened V by 1 base and J by 4 bases, and 9 bases separated the two germline ends. This CDR3 comprises 14 residues. The CDR3 DNA follows: TGTGCCACCAGCAGAGGCGGGGATGCAGATACGCAGTATTTT. This translates into CATSRGGDADTQYF.

V and J are TRBV6-6 and TRBJ1-3; the match to TRBD1 covers 9 bases. The CDR3 runs 14 residues. Germline CDR1 and CDR2: MNHNY and SVGAGI (reference sequence). Trimming cost V 5 bases and J 3 bases; bases outside gene matches: 2. The CDR3: CASSTGGVGNTIYF. CDR3 in DNA: TGTGCCAGCAGTACAGGGGGCGTTGGAAACACCATATATTTT.

The V gene is TRBV7-2, the J gene TRBJ2-1; tentative D call: TRBD2 (6 bases). The CDR3 is made up of 16 amino acids. Germline V gene data show CDR1 as SGHTA and CDR2 as FQGNSA. The V gene lost 2 bases and the J gene lost 4 bases, with 15 bases spanning the gap. CDR3 protein: CASSLKPRGSYNEQFF. The CDR3, as DNA: TGTGCCAGCAGCTTAAAGCCGCGGGGCTCTTACAATGAGCAGTTCTTC.

V is TRBV5-1 and J is TRBJ1-2; possibly TRBD1 for D (6 bases). The CDR3 is 13 amino acids. The germline V and J ends were trimmed by 3 bases and 10 bases, with 16 bases remaining between them. Germline values: CDR1 SGHRS, CDR2 YFSETQ. The CDR3 loop is CASSYGTPEPYTF. The DNA for the CDR3 is TGCGCCAGCAGCTATGGGACACCCGAACCCTACACCTTC.

The V and J genes are TRBV6-4 and TRBJ2-3; D might be TRBD2 (5 bases). The CDR3 has 15 residues. V lost 3 bases, J lost 0 bases, and 10 bases lay in between. Germline CDR1 reads MRHNA; CDR2 reads SNTAGT. The CDR3 region is CASSEELASTDTQYF. The CDR3 DNA follows: TGTGCCAGCAGTGAAGAGCTAGCCAGCACAGATACGCAGTATTTT.

The gene calls are TRBV4-1 and TRBJ2-7, with TRBD2 as a possible D gene (6 bases). CDR1 and CDR2 (germline): MGHRA, YSYEKL. Trimming pared 3 bases from V and 4 bases from J, leaving 22 bases between. The CDR3 is 17 residues long. Here the CDR3 reads CASSQSAWAPGTYEQYF. As DNA, the CDR3 is TGCGCCAGCAGCCAGAGCGCATGGGCCCCCGGGACTTACGAGCAGTACTTC.

This rearrangement joins TRBV7-8 to TRBJ2-7, with D tentatively TRBD1 (6 bases). V shed 5 bases and J shed 3 bases, with 17 bases lying between them. The germline gives CDR1 SGHVS, CDR2 FQNEAQ. This CDR3 contains 15 residues. This chain's CDR3 is CASSPRGTPDYEQYF. CDR3 DNA: TGTGCCAGCAGCCCCCGAGGGACACCCGACTACGAGCAGTACTTC.

The chain recombines TRBV29-1 with TRBJ2-2; TRBD1 matches at 10 bases. Germline V CDR1 and CDR2: SQVTM, ANQGSEA. This CDR3 has 14 amino acids. V trimming: 7 bases; J trimming: 6 bases; junction bases outside the gene matches: 8. The CDR3 sequence is CSARQGAFSGELFF. As DNA, the CDR3 is TGCAGCGCAAGACAGGGGGCCTTTTCCGGGGAGCTGTTTTTT.

Concerning this clone: This specimen includes other DNA sequences encoding the same CDR3. The chain employs TRBV9 and TRBJ2-2, with unresolved D. CDR1 is SGDLS and CDR2 is YYNGEE in the germline V gene. The CDR3 covers 13 residues. With 1 base removed from V and 5 bases from J, the gap between germline ends came to 6 bases. This chain's CDR3 is CASSVLGTGELFF. For the CDR3, the DNA is TGTGCCAGCAGCGTATTAGGGACCGGGGAGCTGTTTTTT.

The chain combines TRBV5-1 with TRBJ2-7; D gene ambiguous. Germline-derived CDR1 and CDR2 are SGHRS and YFSETQ. This CDR3 has 15 amino acids. Trimming left V 4 bases short and J 0 bases short, with 14 bases between. CDR3 sequence (DNA): TGCGCCAGCAGCCGTCTGGCGGTGCGCTCCTACGAGCAGTACTTC. This codes for CASSRLAVRSYEQYF.

V and J are TRBV10-2 and TRBJ2-7, with D unclear. CDR3 length equals 11 residues. The V gene's germline CDR1 is WSHSY and CDR2 SAAADI. V was clipped by 9 bases and J by 3 bases, with 9 bases between them. The CDR3, as DNA: TGCGCCAGTACCGACGGCTACGAGCAGTACTTC. Amino acid sequence: CASTDGYEQYF.

The V call is TRBV4-3, the J call TRBJ2-1, with 8 bases aligning to TRBD2. Germline loops: CDR1 LGHNA, CDR2 YSLEER. V lost 0 bases, J lost 8 bases, and 3 bases stayed unmatched. This CDR3 region has 14 residues. CDR3 sequence reads: CASSQEGLVDEQFF. Written as DNA, the CDR3 is TGCGCCAGCAGCCAAGAGGGACTAGTTGATGAGCAGTTCTTC.

Concerning this clone itself: Other DNA sequences in this sample translate to the same CDR3. The J gene is TRBJ1-5, the V gene TRBV2; maybe TRBD1 (6 bases). Germline CDR1 SNHLY, CDR2 FYNNEI. V was pared by 3 bases and J by 2 bases, with 8 bases between. The CDR3 runs to 14 residues. CDR3 residues: CASSETGGNQPQHF. DNA for the CDR3: TGTGCCAGCAGTGAGACAGGAGGCAATCAGCCCCAGCATTTT.

J is TRBJ2-2 and V is TRBV7-2; 13 bases agree with TRBD2. This CDR3 region has 17 residues. The junction had 8 bases not matched to a gene; V was cut back by 5 bases and J by 5 bases. The germline V gene encodes CDR1 SGHTA and CDR2 FQGNSA. The CDR3 DNA follows: TGTGCCAGCAGCAAAGGACTAGCGGGAGCCCAAACCGGGGAGCTGTTTTTT. Translating it yields CASSKGLAGAQTGELFF.

This clone was seen more than once but under ten times. The chain uses TRBV4-1 and TRBJ1-5, with a tentative D call TRBD1 (5 bases). The V end was cut by 4 bases, the J end by 2 bases, with 12 bases between. The germline gives CDR1 MGHRA, CDR2 YSYEKL. The CDR3 is 15 amino acids. In DNA form, the CDR3 reads TGCGCCAGCAGCCCGGGACCGAATGGCAATCAGCCCCAGCATTTT. Translating it yields CASSPGPNGNQPQHF.

The chain employs TRBV28 and TRBJ1-3; no definite D call. Per the germline V gene, CDR1 is MDHEN and CDR2 is SYDVKM. The length of the CDR3 is 16 residues. V lost 4 bases, J lost 4 bases, and 17 bases lay in between. CDR3 nucleotide sequence: TGTGCCAGCAGTTCTGCGTCCCCCGTAGGGGGAAACACCATATATTTT. It yields the protein CASSSASPVGGNTIYF.

There are a few counts of this clone. The same CDR3 can be traced to other DNA sequences in this sample. V gene TRBV2 combines with J gene TRBJ2-5; perhaps TRBD2 as D (6 bases). Germline CDR1 SNHLY, CDR2 FYNNEI. Trimming removed 4 bases from V and 3 bases from J, with 12 bases in between. CDR3 length equals 14 residues. The chain's CDR3 is CASSGGTPKETQYF. The CDR3 DNA is TGTGCCAGCAGTGGCGGGACTCCCAAAGAGACCCAGTACTTC.

The chain couples TRBV4-1 to TRBJ2-5; 10 bases fit TRBD1. CDR1 and CDR2 from the germline V gene are MGHRA and YSYEKL. The junction had 20 bases not matched to a gene; V was cut back by 5 bases and J by 5 bases. The CDR3 has 19 amino acids. This CDR3 is CASSAFKETGGRLVETQYF. The CDR3 bases are TGCGCCAGCAGCGCCTTTAAAGAGACAGGGGGCCGGTTGGTCGAGACCCAGTACTTC.

The V call is TRBV30, the J call TRBJ1-1, with no clear D. This CDR3 spans 14 amino acids. Germline values: CDR1 GTSNPN, CDR2 SVGIG (reference sequence). The ends were cut back, 0 bases at V and 4 bases at J, with 12 bases in the middle. CDR3 residues: CAWSVRETATEAFF. CDR3 DNA: TGTGCCTGGAGTGTCCGGGAGACGGCCACTGAAGCTTTCTTT.

The chain joins TRBV6-5 to TRBJ1-6; no firm D call. CDR3 length: 15 residues. V lost 4 bases to trimming and J lost 5 bases, with 12 bases between them. The germline CDR1 and CDR2 sequences are MNHEY and SVGAGI. This CDR3 reads CASSSVPGNNSPLHF. CDR3 in DNA: TGTGCCAGCAGTTCGGTGCCCGGCAATAATTCACCCCTCCACTTT.

Comment on this clone: The same CDR3 can be traced to other DNA sequences in this sample. The chain joins TRBV18 to TRBJ1-4; the match to TRBD1 covers 11 bases. V gave up 3 bases and J gave up 7 bases; unmatched junction bases: 4. The V gene's germline CDR1 is KGHSH and CDR2 LQKENI. The CDR3 sequence is 15 residues long. The CDR3 coding sequence is TGTGCCAGCTCACCCCCGGGACAGGGGGGTGAAAAACTGTTTTTT. Amino acids: CASSPPGQGGEKLFF.

The chain uses TRBV19 and TRBJ1-5, with 7 bases aligning to TRBD1. In germline, CDR1 is LNHDA, CDR2 SQIVND (reference sequence). The junction had 4 bases not matched to a gene; V was cut back by 8 bases and J by 6 bases. This CDR3 has 12 amino acids. The CDR3 DNA reads as TGTGCCAGTCAGGACAGGCGTCAGCCCCAGCATTTT. Its protein is CASQDRRQPQHF.

This clone occurred a few times. This rearrangement joins TRBV5-1 to TRBJ2-2; the D gene is possibly TRBD2 (5 bases). Trimming stripped 3 bases from V and 0 bases from J, with 9 bases between. CDR1 is SGHRS and CDR2 is YFSETQ in the germline V gene. The CDR3 has 15 residues. Here the CDR3 reads CASSSGESNTGELFF. The CDR3 nucleotides are TGCGCCAGCAGCTCCGGGGAATCGAACACCGGGGAGCTGTTTTTT.

The CDR3 DNA reads as TGCGCCAGCCGACCGGACACTGCAGGGGGGAATACGCAGTATTTT. Translating gives CASRPDTAGGNTQYF. This sequence joins TRBV5-1 and TRBJ2-3; a weak D match, TRBD1 (7 bases). With 7 bases removed from V and 7 bases from J, the gap between germline ends came to 22 bases. Germline CDR1 is SGHRS and CDR2 is YFSETQ. The CDR3 totals 15 residues. Full variable domain (remainder filled in from reference TRBV5-1 and TRBJ2-3): KAGVTQTPRYLIKTRGQQVTLSCSPISGHRSVSWYQQTPGQGLQFLFEYFSETQRNKGNFPGRFSGRQFSNSRSEMNVSTLELGDSALYLCASRPDTAGGNTQYFGPGTRLTVL.